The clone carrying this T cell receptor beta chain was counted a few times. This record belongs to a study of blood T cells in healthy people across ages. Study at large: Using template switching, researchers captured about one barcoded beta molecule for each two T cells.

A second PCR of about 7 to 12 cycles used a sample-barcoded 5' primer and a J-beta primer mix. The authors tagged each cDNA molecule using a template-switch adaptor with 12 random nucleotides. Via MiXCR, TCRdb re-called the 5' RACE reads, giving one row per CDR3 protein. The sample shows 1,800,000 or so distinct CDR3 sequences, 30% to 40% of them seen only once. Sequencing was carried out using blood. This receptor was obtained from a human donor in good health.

CDR3 region: CASSPYPEAFQETQYF. For the CDR3, the DNA is TGTGCCAGCAGCCCGTACCCTGAAGCGTTTCAAGAGACCCAGTACTTC. The genes are TRBV11-2 and TRBJ2-5; D is ambiguous. V lost 5 bases and J lost 2, with 18 bases in between. Germline-derived CDR1 and CDR2 are SGHAT and FQNNGV. CDR3 length equals 16 residues.